The 15 T cell receptor beta chains given below trace back to one sample, sequenced in a study of vaccination and CD4 T cells after COVID-19. Sequence data for DNA of cultured CD4+ T cells were generated by the Oncomine TCR Beta short-read assay. TCRdb used MiXCR to reprocess the PCR reads, holding one entry per CDR3 protein. The repertoire holds tens of thousands of distinct CDR3 sequences, with roughly two thirds as singletons. Which antigens these TCRs recognize remains unknown. Treatment given: roughly 10-day PBMC culture with coronavirus spike peptide pools or control peptides (ViraFEST assay). Sequencing was performed on CD4+ T cells from blood, cultured in vitro, taken after SARS-CoV-2 vaccination. These receptors were collected from a human donor who received a COVID-19 vaccine.

The chain combines TRBV6-1 with TRBJ2-7; 11 bases are shared with TRBD2. Germline V gene sequence: CDR1 MNHNS, CDR2 SASEGT. Trimming at V came to 6 bases and at J to 0 bases, leaving 4 bases not matched to a gene. The CDR3 sequence is 15 residues long. In DNA form, the CDR3 reads TGTGCCAGCAGCTCTAGCGGGGGGAGCTCCTACGAGCAGTACTTC. It translates to CASSSSGGSSYEQYF.

This chain joins TRBV7-2 and TRBJ2-3, with no clear D. Germline loops: CDR1 SGHTA, CDR2 FQGNSA. CDR3 size: 13 residues. Trimming cost V 1 base and J 4 bases, with 6 bases left between them. The CDR3: CASSLVPPDTQYF. The CDR3 DNA sequence: TGTGCCAGCAGCTTAGTCCCCCCAGATACGCAGTATTTT.

The chain couples TRBV6-2 or TRBV6-3 to TRBJ2-7; D is possibly TRBD2 (7 bases). Trimming stripped 7 bases from V and 4 bases from J, with 20 bases between. This CDR3 has 15 amino acids. Per the germline V gene, CDR1 is MNHEY and CDR2 is SVGEGT. The CDR3 DNA reads TGTGCCAGCATAAAAGGGGGGGGGCGCATATACGAGCAGTACTTC. Amino acid sequence: CASIKGGGRIYEQYF.

This clonotype appeared a single time. This chain links TRBV7-9 with TRBJ1-2; D unresolved. CDR3 size: 11 residues. Per the germline V gene, CDR1 is SEHNR and CDR2 is FQNEAQ (reference sequence). The ends were cut back, 5 bases at V and 8 bases at J, with 9 bases in the middle. CDR3 loop: CASSPNEGYTF. DNA of the CDR3: TGTGCCAGCAGCCCTAATGAGGGCTACACCTTC.

The V and J genes are TRBV30 and TRBJ1-1, with D possibly TRBD1 on 5 matching bases. V lost 4 bases to trimming and J lost 3 bases, with 15 bases between them. The germline gives CDR1 GTSNPN, CDR2 SVGIG (reference sequence). This CDR3 is 14 amino acids long. The CDR3 DNA sequence: TGTGCCTGGAATGGGGCTGGGAGGGACACTGAAGCTTTCTTT. Amino acids: CAWNGAGRDTEAFF.

This chain uses TRBV12-5 with TRBJ2-7; perhaps TRBD2 as D (7 bases). The length of the CDR3 is 15 residues. V was shortened by 3 bases and J by 4 bases, with 16 bases between the two germline ends. CDR1 LGHNT and CDR2 FRNRAP come from the germline V gene. CDR3 protein: CASGFGRGGEYEQYF. The CDR3 DNA is TGTGCTAGTGGTTTTGGTAGGGGGGGGGAATACGAGCAGTACTTC.

The chain's CDR3 is CSARDLGAPGNTIYF. The CDR3 DNA reads as TGCAGTGCTAGAGATCTTGGGGCGCCTGGAAACACCATATATTTT. This rearrangement joins TRBV20-1 to TRBJ1-3; tentatively, D is TRBD1 (5 bases). The CDR3 totals 15 residues. Trimming took off 0 bases at V and 2 bases at J, with 11 bases between the two ends. Germline assignment: CDR1 DFQATT and CDR2 SNEGSKA (reference sequence).

This chain uses TRBV7-8 with TRBJ2-7; D might be TRBD2 (5 bases). There are 12 residues in the CDR3. Germline V gives CDR1 SGHVS, CDR2 FQNEAQ. V gave up 4 bases and J gave up 7 bases, with 11 bases separating them. The CDR3 region has the DNA TGTGCCAGCAGCTCGAACCTAGCTGAGCAGTACTTC. Translating gives CASSSNLAEQYF.

The chain couples TRBV20-1 to TRBJ2-3; TRBD2 agrees at 9 bases. J gave up 0 bases and V 6 bases, and 13 bases lay outside the gene matches. The CDR3 is 17 amino acids. Germline loops: CDR1 DFQATT, CDR2 SNEGSKA (reference sequence). The CDR3 DNA follows: TGCAGTGCGGGGAAACTAGCGGGTTTCCTTAGCACAGATACGCAGTATTTT. Translation: CSAGKLAGFLSTDTQYF.

V gene TRBV7-2 combines with J gene TRBJ2-5, with 8 bases identical to TRBD2. This CDR3 has 15 amino acids. The germline V gene encodes CDR1 SGHTA and CDR2 FQGNSA. V lost 2 bases to trimming and J lost 1 base; unmatched junction nucleotides: 3. The CDR3 nucleotides read TGTGCCAGCAGCTTAACTAGCGGCCTCCAAGAGACCCAGTACTTC. Translating gives CASSLTSGLQETQYF.

J is TRBJ1-2 and V is TRBV15; D call uncertain. V was shortened by 0 bases and J by 4 bases, with 6 bases between the two germline ends. This CDR3 has 13 amino acids. CDR1 is LNHNV, CDR2 YYDKDF, per germline (reference sequence). The CDR3 here is CATSRDGLYGYTF. Written as DNA, the CDR3 is TGTGCCACCAGCAGAGATGGACTCTATGGCTACACCTTC.

V usage is TRBV19 and J usage is TRBJ1-2, with 7 positions matching TRBD1. The CDR3 has 16 residues. V lost 5 bases to trimming and J lost 3 bases; unmatched junction nucleotides: 12. Germline assignment: CDR1 LNHDA and CDR2 SQIVND (reference sequence). CDR3 in DNA: TGTGCCAGTAGTTTCCGGACAGGATTACTAGACTATGGCTACACCTTC. Amino acids: CASSFRTGLLDYGYTF.

By share of the sample, this clonotype is medium-sized (0.01 to 0.1%). The chain uses TRBV15 and TRBJ1-6; 7 bases are a match to TRBD1. J lost 14 bases, V lost 0 bases, and 10 bases had no gene match. Germline V CDR1 and CDR2: LNHNV, YYDKDF (reference sequence). The CDR3 has 15 residues. The CDR3, as DNA: TGTGCCACCAGCAGAGATTCGGGACAGCACGTCACCCTCCACTTT. Translated: CATSRDSGQHVTLHF.

The genes are TRBV7-2 and TRBJ1-2; a possible D gene is TRBD1 (5 bases). Deletions cut 4 bases from V and 7 bases from J, with 13 bases between. The CDR3 is made up of 13 amino acids. CDR1 SGHTA and CDR2 FQGNSA come from the germline V gene. CDR3 nucleotide sequence: TGTGCCAGCAGCTCCCGACAGACGAGTGGCTACACCTTC. The encoded protein is CASSSRQTSGYTF.

The V gene is TRBV20-1, the J gene TRBJ2-6, with D unresolved. V was cut by 6 bases and J by 0 bases, with 12 bases left in between. Germline V lookup: CDR1 DFQATT, CDR2 SNEGSKA (reference sequence). There are 15 residues in the CDR3. This chain's CDR3 is CSAADAGSGANVLTF. The CDR3 bases are TGCAGTGCCGCAGACGCCGGCTCTGGGGCCAACGTCCTGACTTTC.